These 20 T cell receptor beta chains were all obtained from the same sample, sequenced in a study of identical twins. TCRdb reprocessed the 5' RACE reads with MiXCR, giving one entry per CDR3 protein. The sample includes hundreds of thousands of distinct CDR3 sequences, 21% of them seen just once. Another study also made use of these data, one on T cells expressing NK-cell markers.

Sequencing was performed on PBMCs. The receptors were sampled from a woman between 18 and 29 years old in good health.

The chain recombines TRBV30 with TRBJ2-1; no definite D call. Per germline, CDR1 GTSNPN and CDR2 SVGIG (reference sequence). Trimming cost V 2 bases and J 6 bases, with 11 bases left between them. The CDR3 is 13 residues long. In nucleotides, the CDR3 is TGTGCCTGGAGTACAGTATCTCCCAATGAGCAGTTCTTC. Its translation: CAWSTVSPNEQFF.

This clonotype has only a few counts. The chain recombines TRBV6-1 with TRBJ2-3; 8 nucleotides agree with TRBD1. Germline CDR1 is MNHNS and CDR2 is SASEGT. The trim removed 5 bases at V and 5 bases at J, leaving 6 bases unmatched. The length of the CDR3 is 14 residues. CDR3 residues: CASSRTGRRDTQYF. As DNA, the CDR3 is TGTGCCAGCAGTCGGACAGGGCGTAGAGATACGCAGTATTTT.

The V call is TRBV7-9, the J call TRBJ2-7, with 8 bases lining up with TRBD2. The germline V gene encodes CDR1 SEHNR and CDR2 FQNEAQ (reference sequence). J gave up 3 bases and V 5 bases, and 3 bases lay outside the gene matches. The CDR3 is 13 amino acids. The CDR3 sequence: CASSQTSDYEQYF. Here the CDR3 DNA reads TGTGCCAGCAGCCAGACTAGCGACTACGAGCAGTACTTC. The full variable domain, in which reference TRBV7-9 and TRBJ2-7 provide the parts outside the CDR3, is DTGVSQNPRHKITKRGQNVTFRCDPISEHNRLYWYRQTLGQGPEFLTYFQNEAQLEKSRLLSDRFSAERPKGSFSTLEIQRTEQGDSAMYLCASSQTSDYEQYFGPGTRLTVT.

This clonotype was seen a few times. This chain connects TRBV20-1 to TRBJ2-5; D uncertain. The CDR3 loop spans 13 amino acids. Trimming shortened V by 5 bases and J by 2 bases, and 12 bases separated the two germline ends. Looked up from germline, CDR1 is DFQATT and CDR2 is SNEGSKA (reference sequence). Written as DNA, the CDR3 is TGCAGTGCTTCATCCACGAGTCAAGAGACCCAGTACTTC. This translates into CSASSTSQETQYF.

A few counts support this clonotype. The chain joins TRBV15 to TRBJ1-5; D unclear. CDR3 length: 14 residues. V was cut by 0 bases and J by 5 bases, with 8 bases left in between. Germline assignment: CDR1 LNHNV and CDR2 YYDKDF (reference sequence). CDR3 nucleotide sequence: TGTGCCACCAGCAGAGAAGGGCCCGATCAGCCCCAGCATTTT. Translation: CATSREGPDQPQHF.

The J gene is TRBJ1-1, the V gene TRBV5-1; no clear D gene. CDR1 SGHRS and CDR2 YFSETQ come from the germline V gene. V was pared by 2 bases and J by 11 bases, with 19 bases between. The CDR3 loop spans 14 amino acids. The CDR3 region is CASSFHPEAISAFF. The CDR3, as DNA: TGCGCCAGCAGCTTCCATCCGGAGGCAATTTCGGCTTTCTTT.

Only a few counts were recorded for this clonotype. This chain uses TRBV5-1 with TRBJ2-2, with 8 nucleotides matching TRBD1. The germline V gene has CDR1 SGHRS and CDR2 YFSETQ. With 4 bases clipped from V and 3 bases from J, the junction kept 11 bases outside the gene matches. This CDR3 has 17 amino acids. The CDR3 region has the DNA TGCGCCAGCAGCACAGGGAACAGGGGGATGTACACCGGGGAGCTGTTTTTT. Its translation is CASSTGNRGMYTGELFF. Using reference TRBV5-1 and TRBJ2-2 for the parts outside the CDR3, the full variable domain is KAGVTQTPRYLIKTRGQQVTLSCSPISGHRSVSWYQQTPGQGLQFLFEYFSETQRNKGNFPGRFSGRQFSNSRSEMNVSTLELGDSALYLCASSTGNRGMYTGELFFGEGSRLTVL.

The CDR3 is CSAGFQDTGELFF. The CDR3 DNA follows: TGCAGCGCGGGGTTTCAGGACACCGGGGAGCTGTTTTTT. V is TRBV29-1 and J is TRBJ2-2; a weak D match, TRBD2 (5 bases). V lost 7 bases, J lost 3 bases, and 12 bases lay in between. This CDR3 is 13 amino acids long. CDR1 is SQVTM and CDR2 is ANQGSEA in the germline V gene.

This clonotype was counted between two and nine times. V usage is TRBV6-1 and J usage is TRBJ1-1; D possibly corresponds to TRBD1 (5 bases). From germline, CDR1 is MNHNS and CDR2 SASEGT. V was trimmed by 2 bases and J by 0 bases, leaving 7 bases between them. The CDR3 totals 14 residues. Here the CDR3 DNA reads TGTGCCAGCAGTGAAAACAGGATGAACACTGAAGCTTTCTTT. This codes for CASSENRMNTEAFF.

The chain joins TRBV21-1 to TRBJ2-1. TRBV21-1 is shown as a pseudogene. This CDR3 region has 13 residues. The CDR3 DNA sequence: TGTGCCAGCAGCAAAGGAGGATGCAATGAGCAGTTCTTC. This translates into CASSKGGCNEQFF.

This chain joins TRBV4-3 and TRBJ2-7; D unresolved. CDR1 and CDR2 from the germline V gene are LGHNA and YSLEER. The length of the CDR3 is 15 residues. Trimming removed 4 bases at V and 2 bases at J, with 15 bases between. The CDR3 sequence is CASSPSDSPTYEQYF. As DNA, the CDR3 is TGCGCCAGCAGCCCCTCTGATAGCCCCACCTACGAGCAGTACTTC.

This clonotype occurred many times. V is TRBV29-1 and J is TRBJ2-5; maybe TRBD2 (7 bases). V was cut by 7 bases and J by 5 bases, with 14 bases left in between. This CDR3 has 12 residues. In germline, CDR1 is SQVTM, CDR2 ANQGSEA. The CDR3 nucleotides read TGCAGCGGTCGAGGGGGGGCGGAGACCCAGTACTTC. Encoded protein: CSGRGGAETQYF.

The genes are TRBV20-1 and TRBJ2-1; D is undetermined. V lost 0 bases and J lost 10, with 7 bases in between. Germline CDR1 and CDR2: DFQATT and SNEGSKA (reference sequence). The CDR3 loop spans 11 amino acids. CDR3 nucleotides: TGCAGTGCTAGAGAAGGGCTCGAGCAGTTCTTC. This sequence encodes CSAREGLEQFF.

The gene calls are TRBV7-9 and TRBJ2-7; TRBD2 aligns across 9 bases. V was pared by 2 bases and J by 3 bases, with 5 bases of the junction left unmatched. Germline V gene data show CDR1 as SEHNR and CDR2 as FQNEAQ (reference sequence). The CDR3 loop spans 15 amino acids. The CDR3 protein is CASSLMSSGNYEQYF. CDR3 DNA: TGTGCCAGCAGCTTAATGTCTAGCGGGAACTACGAGCAGTACTTC. The whole variable domain, remainder taken from reference TRBV7-9 and TRBJ2-7, is DTGVSQNPRHKITKRGQNVTFRCDPISEHNRLYWYRQTLGQGPEFLTYFQNEAQLEKSRLLSDRFSAERPKGSFSTLEIQRTEQGDSAMYLCASSLMSSGNYEQYFGPGTRLTVT.

J is TRBJ2-3 and V is TRBV7-9; possibly TRBD2 for D (6 bases). There are 13 residues in the CDR3. V lost 5 bases, J lost 5 bases, and 11 bases lay in between. The germline V gene encodes CDR1 SEHNR and CDR2 FQNEAQ (reference sequence). The CDR3 DNA reads as TGTGCCAGCAGCAAAGAAGCGGGAGATACGCAGTATTTT. Translating it yields CASSKEAGDTQYF.

Many counts were recorded for this clonotype. This chain joins TRBV29-1 and TRBJ2-3, with 10 bases that match TRBD2. The length of the CDR3 is 17 residues. Germline values: CDR1 SQVTM, CDR2 ANQGSEA. The V gene end was trimmed by 4 bases and the J gene end by 1 base; junction bases not matched to a gene: 11. CDR3 residues: CSVAGESLAGGTDTQYF. The CDR3 DNA follows: TGCAGCGTTGCAGGGGAGTCCCTAGCGGGAGGCACAGATACGCAGTATTTT.

The V call is TRBV12-3 or TRBV12-4, the J call TRBJ2-7; a possible D gene is TRBD2 (5 bases). V was cut by 2 bases and J by 5 bases, with 16 bases left in between. This CDR3 region has 15 residues. DNA of the CDR3: TGTGCCAGCAGTTTAAATAGCGCGGTAGTCCACGAGCAGTACTTC. It yields the protein CASSLNSAVVHEQYF.

This clonotype was observed a handful of times. The chain recombines TRBV12-3 or TRBV12-4 with TRBJ1-2, with D perhaps TRBD1 (6 bases). The CDR3 sequence is 13 residues long. V lost 4 bases to trimming and J lost 7 bases, with 13 bases between them. CDR3 DNA: TGTGCCAGCAGTTATACAGGGTACTCTGGCTACACCTTC. Its translation: CASSYTGYSGYTF.

At least ten counts were recorded for this clonotype. The chain links TRBV12-3 or TRBV12-4 to TRBJ1-1; 8 bases map to TRBD1. V lost 6 bases and J lost 4; bases outside the gene matches: 4. The CDR3 length is 13 residues. The CDR3 DNA reads TGTGCCAGCAGAGGACAGGGCTTCACTGAAGCTTTCTTT. Translation: CASRGQGFTEAFF.

The rearrangement joins TRBV9 to TRBJ2-1; possible D gene TRBD2, 6 bases. Germline CDR1 reads SGDLS; CDR2 reads YYNGEE. This CDR3 comprises 13 residues. The germline V and J ends were trimmed by 2 bases and 9 bases, with 12 bases remaining between them. In nucleotides, the CDR3 is TGTGCCAGCAGCGTGCAGGGAGGAGGTGAGCAGTTCTTC. Protein: CASSVQGGGEQFF. The full variable domain, rest sourced from reference TRBV9 and TRBJ2-1, is DSGVTQTPKHLITATGQRVTLRCSPRSGDLSVYWYQQSLDQGLQFLIQYYNGEERAKGNILERFSAQQFPDLHSELNLSSLELGDSALYFCASSVQGGGEQFFGPGTRLTVL.